The 30 T cell receptor beta chains listed next were all sequenced from one sample in a study of cytomegalovirus exposure and HLA in healthy donors. PCR primers comprised 60 Vbeta and 13 Jbeta primers. Only in-frame clones appear in the TCRdb table, and some are missing; sequencing was by immunoSEQ multiplex PCR. This table has fewer than 180,000 clones, roughly 77% appearing once. Material for sequencing was PBMCs. These receptors were collected from a human donor in good health.

V gene TRBV5-1 combines with J gene TRBJ2-3, with D maybe TRBD1 (5 bases). The V gene lost 2 bases and the J gene lost 2 bases, with 12 bases spanning the gap. This CDR3 has 15 amino acids. Germline CDR1 is SGHRS and CDR2 is YFSETQ. The CDR3 DNA sequence: TGCGCCAGCAGCTTAGGGGAAGGGGTCACAGATACGCAGTATTTT. Protein product: CASSLGEGVTDTQYF.

This rearrangement joins TRBV10-3 to TRBJ1-2; weak D call: TRBD1 (5 bases). Germline V lookup: CDR1 ENHRY, CDR2 SYGVKD. Trimming stripped 2 bases from V and 4 bases from J, with 17 bases between. This CDR3 has 16 residues. CDR3 nucleotides: TGTGCCATCAGTGAGGCCGCTCGGGGGGGAGTCTATGGCTACACCTTC. Translating gives CAISEAARGGVYGYTF.

The rearrangement uses TRBV14 and TRBJ1-2; possible D gene TRBD1, 6 bases. Trimming pared 5 bases from V and 7 bases from J, leaving 17 bases between. This CDR3 contains 14 residues. Looked up from germline, CDR1 is SGHDN and CDR2 is FVKESK. CDR3: CASSSSGGGLGYTF. The CDR3 DNA sequence: TGTGCCAGCAGCTCCTCCGGCGGGGGGCTTGGCTACACCTTC.

This clone has just a few counts. The chain recombines TRBV6-5 with TRBJ2-1; D is possibly TRBD2 (6 bases). Germline lookup yields CDR1 MNHEY and CDR2 SVGAGI. The ends were cut back, 9 bases at V and 9 bases at J, with 18 bases in the middle. This CDR3 spans 13 amino acids. This CDR3 reads CASFSGPGGEQFF. The CDR3 DNA reads TGTGCCAGTTTCAGCGGGCCCGGAGGTGAGCAGTTCTTC.

J is TRBJ2-3 and V is TRBV9, with TRBD2 matching 8 bases. V trimming: 0 bases; J trimming: 3 bases; junction bases outside the gene matches: 3. The germline V gene encodes CDR1 SGDLS and CDR2 YYNGEE. The CDR3 contains 15 residues. CDR3 residues: CASSVASGRTDTQYF. In nucleotides, the CDR3 is TGTGCCAGCAGCGTAGCAAGCGGGAGAACAGATACGCAGTATTTT.

For the CDR3, the DNA is TGTGCCAGCAGTGGGACAGCTCCGGAGGCCCAGTACTTC. It specifies CASSGTAPEAQYF. The chain is built from TRBV6-1 and TRBJ2-5, with a tentative D call TRBD1 (6 bases). Trimming took 4 bases from V and 9 from J, leaving 15 bases between them. The CDR3 extends over 13 amino acids. Per the germline V gene, CDR1 is MNHNS and CDR2 is SASEGT.

This clone occurred a few times. The chain recombines TRBV14 with TRBJ2-1; tentative D call: TRBD2 (6 bases). Germline V gene sequence: CDR1 SGHDN, CDR2 FVKESK. CDR3 length: 14 amino acids. Deletions cut 4 bases from V and 0 bases from J, with 7 bases between. This chain's CDR3 is CASSPTSSYNEQFF. CDR3 DNA: TGTGCCAGCAGCCCGACTAGCTCCTACAATGAGCAGTTCTTC.

This chain connects TRBV7-9 to TRBJ2-1; 9 bases are shared with TRBD2. The germline V gene has CDR1 SEHNR and CDR2 FQNEAQ (reference sequence). V lost 3 bases, J lost 5 bases, and 2 bases stayed unmatched. This CDR3 contains 14 residues. The CDR3 spells CASSLGLANNEQFF. In DNA, the CDR3 is TGTGCCAGCAGCTTGGGACTAGCAAACAATGAGCAGTTCTTC.

V is TRBV15 and J is TRBJ1-2, with D uncertain. The CDR3 spans 13 residues. Trimming removed 0 bases from V and 3 bases from J, with 5 bases in between. From germline, CDR1 is LNHNV and CDR2 YYDKDF (reference sequence). The CDR3: CATSREGDYGYTF. CDR3 in DNA: TGTGCCACCAGCAGAGAAGGAGACTATGGCTACACCTTC.

The V gene is TRBV7-9, the J gene TRBJ1-5, with TRBD1 matching over 9 bases. V was pared by 6 bases and J by 7 bases, with 16 bases of the junction left unmatched. Per the germline V gene, CDR1 is SEHNR and CDR2 is FQNEAQ (reference sequence). This CDR3 is 17 amino acids long. CDR3 sequence reads: CASSKVVGTGTGQPQHF. The CDR3 DNA reads as TGTGCCAGCAGTAAGGTTGTGGGGACAGGGACGGGGCAGCCCCAGCATTTT.

DNA of the CDR3: TGTGCCAGCAGCCCCATTCGACTCGTCACCGGGGAGCTGTTTTTT. This gives the protein CASSPIRLVTGELFF. This sequence joins TRBV7-9 and TRBJ2-2; D not certain. The CDR3 is made up of 15 amino acids. The V end was cut by 5 bases, the J end by 4 bases, with 14 bases between. CDR1 SEHNR and CDR2 FQNEAQ come from the germline V gene (reference sequence).

This chain uses TRBV28 with TRBJ1-5, with TRBD1 as a possible D gene (5 bases). Trimming removed 3 bases at V and 3 bases at J, with 9 bases between. This CDR3 spans 14 amino acids. Germline values: CDR1 MDHEN, CDR2 SYDVKM. This CDR3 is CASSLGGDNQPQHF. The CDR3 DNA sequence: TGTGCCAGCAGTTTGGGGGGTGACAATCAGCCCCAGCATTTT.

This clone was recorded once. This chain joins TRBV19 and TRBJ1-2, with 8 positions matching TRBD1. Germline CDR1 is LNHDA and CDR2 is SQIVND (reference sequence). The CDR3 totals 12 residues. V was clipped by 6 bases and J by 9 bases; unmatched bases: 6. In DNA form, the CDR3 reads TGTGCCAGTAGCAGACAGGGGACAAGCTACACCTTC. Its translation is CASSRQGTSYTF.

This chain connects TRBV7-2 to TRBJ2-3; D gene uncertain. Trimming cost V 5 bases and J 5 bases, with 5 bases left between them. Looked up from germline, CDR1 is SGHTA and CDR2 is FQGNSA. The CDR3 runs to 11 residues. The CDR3 region has the DNA TGTGCCAGCAGCATCAAAGATACGCAGTATTTT. It codes for CASSIKDTQYF.

The rearrangement joins TRBV7-2 to TRBJ2-3, with 10 bases fitting TRBD2. J lost 2 bases, V lost 5 bases, and 10 bases had no gene match. From germline, CDR1 is SGHTA and CDR2 FQGNSA. This CDR3 is 17 amino acids long. The CDR3 DNA is TGTGCCAGCAGCACCCTTGGACTAGCGGAAATCACAGATACGCAGTATTTT. Its protein product is CASSTLGLAEITDTQYF.

The chain has TRBV7-9 and TRBJ2-7; D might be TRBD1 (7 bases). CDR1 and CDR2 (germline): SEHNR, FQNEAQ (reference sequence). CDR3 length: 15 amino acids. Between the trimmed V and J ends, which lost 5 bases and 2 bases, there was a span of 16 bases. The CDR3 spells CASSRGTVSTYEQYF. The CDR3 DNA reads as TGTGCCAGCAGCCGCGGGACAGTTAGTACCTACGAGCAGTACTTC. Supplemented by reference TRBV7-9 and TRBJ2-7, the full variable domain reads DTGVSQNPRHKITKRGQNVTFRCDPISEHNRLYWYRQTLGQGPEFLTYFQNEAQLEKSRLLSDRFSAERPKGSFSTLEIQRTEQGDSAMYLCASSRGTVSTYEQYFGPGTRLTVT.

The count of this clone is one. V gene TRBV10-3 combines with J gene TRBJ1-5; D is uncertain. Trimming removed 2 bases from V and 5 bases from J, with 13 bases in between. The CDR3 covers 15 residues. CDR1 and CDR2 from the germline V gene are ENHRY and SYGVKD. The CDR3 nucleotides read TGTGCCATCAGTGAGGCGTTGTCCCGTGATCAGCCCCAGCATTTT. Translation gives CAISEALSRDQPQHF.

This clone was detected only once. The chain combines TRBV15 with TRBJ1-6, with 8 bases matching TRBD1. Germline lookup yields CDR1 LNHNV and CDR2 YYDKDF (reference sequence). V trimming: 1 base; J trimming: 6 bases; junction bases outside the gene matches: 8. This CDR3 is 17 amino acids long. CDR3 sequence (DNA): TGTGCCACCAGCAGAGCGGTCCGGACAGGGCTTAATTCACCCCTCCACTTT. Protein sequence: CATSRAVRTGLNSPLHF.

The V call is TRBV9, the J call TRBJ2-6; no reliable D call. This CDR3 has 14 amino acids. Between the trimmed V and J ends, which lost 3 bases and 2 bases, there was a span of 6 bases. Germline assignment: CDR1 SGDLS and CDR2 YYNGEE. CDR3 sequence (DNA): TGTGCCAGCAGCGCCCGTCCTGGGGCCAACGTCCTGACTTTC. This codes for CASSARPGANVLTF.

To note about this clone: A read error may account for a junction end that differs from germline. This CDR3 reads CACSSTENTEAFF. The DNA for the CDR3 is TGTGCCTGCAGCTCGACAGAGAACACTGAAGCTTTCTTT. The chain uses TRBV7-6 and TRBJ1-1, with D perhaps matching TRBD1 (5 bases). Germline V gene data show CDR1 as SGHVS and CDR2 as FNYEAQ. The CDR3 extends over 13 amino acids.

The V gene is TRBV19, the J gene TRBJ1-5, with TRBD1 matching 8 bases. The V and J ends lost 8 bases and 3 bases, in that order; junction bases with no gene match: 9. The CDR3 covers 15 residues. Per germline, CDR1 LNHDA and CDR2 SQIVND (reference sequence). The CDR3 is CASLEGQANNQPQHF. For the CDR3, the DNA is TGTGCCAGTCTCGAGGGACAGGCGAACAATCAGCCCCAGCATTTT.

With regard to this clone: The sample has other DNA sequences that encode this CDR3 too. For the CDR3, the DNA is TGTGCCAGCAGCGCCCAACGGCTAGCGGGAGGAAACAATGAGCAGTTCTTC. This sequence encodes CASSAQRLAGGNNEQFF. The chain is built from TRBV9 and TRBJ2-1; TRBD2 aligns across 11 bases. CDR1 SGDLS and CDR2 YYNGEE come from the germline V gene. The CDR3 runs 17 residues. J gave up 5 bases and V 3 bases, and 10 bases lay outside the gene matches.

This clone has just a few counts. The chain uses TRBV14 and TRBJ1-6; 8 bases agree with TRBD1. V shed 0 bases and J 1 base; nucleotides not matched to a gene: 5. The germline V gene encodes CDR1 SGHDN and CDR2 FVKESK. There are 18 residues in the CDR3. The CDR3 nucleotides are TGTGCCAGCAGCCAAGAATTCAGGGGGCGATCCTATAATTCACCCCTCCACTTT. Protein product: CASSQEFRGRSYNSPLHF.

The V call is TRBV29-1, the J call TRBJ1-2, with D maybe TRBD1 (5 bases). With 6 bases removed from V and 4 bases from J, the gap between germline ends came to 12 bases. The CDR3 has 12 residues. Per germline, CDR1 SQVTM and CDR2 ANQGSEA. The CDR3 DNA sequence: TGCAGCGTATACGGGACTCCCTATGGCTACACCTTC. Protein product: CSVYGTPYGYTF.

The rearrangement uses TRBV6-6 and TRBJ1-5, with TRBD1 matching over 7 bases. From germline, CDR1 is MNHNY and CDR2 SVGAGI (reference sequence). V was pared by 5 bases and J by 7 bases, with 8 bases of the junction left unmatched. The CDR3 runs 14 residues. CDR3 coding DNA: TGTGCCAGCAGTGGTCAGGGGGTGGGGCAGCCCCAGCATTTT. It is translated as CASSGQGVGQPQHF.

V usage is TRBV5-8 and J usage is TRBJ1-5; D is uncertain. CDR1 and CDR2 (germline): SGHTS, YDEGEE. The V end lost 1 base, the J end lost 2 bases, and 13 bases lay between the germline ends. The CDR3 is 16 residues long. CDR3 coding DNA: TGTGCCAGCAGCTTGAATCTTGGAGGACGCAATCAGCCCCAGCATTTT. Translation gives CASSLNLGGRNQPQHF.

The chain links TRBV10-2 to TRBJ2-1; a possible D gene is TRBD1 (5 bases). This CDR3 spans 13 amino acids. Trimming took off 5 bases at V and 10 bases at J, with 15 bases between the two ends. CDR1 and CDR2 (germline): WSHSY, SAAADI. The CDR3 DNA sequence: TGCGCCAGCAGTCCCAGGGCCAATAGAGAGCAGTTCTTC. Amino acids: CASSPRANREQFF.

This clone was observed a single time. The rearrangement links TRBV10-3 to TRBJ1-2; TRBD1 matches at 11 bases. Germline-derived CDR1 and CDR2 are ENHRY and SYGVKD. The CDR3 has 16 residues. Trimming took 8 bases from V and 2 from J; bases not matched to a gene: 10. The CDR3 nucleotides read TGTGCCATCGGGGGGACAGGGGGTGAGTCGAACTATGGCTACACCTTC. This encodes CAIGGTGGESNYGYTF.

The rearrangement joins TRBV27 to TRBJ2-1; possibly TRBD2 for D (5 bases). Looked up from germline, CDR1 is MNHEY and CDR2 is SMNVEV (reference sequence). Trimming stripped 2 bases from V and 2 bases from J, with 10 bases between. The CDR3 length is 15 residues. The CDR3 DNA reads as TGTGCCAGCAGTTTAGTAGCGAGGACCTACAATGAGCAGTTCTTC. Its translation: CASSLVARTYNEQFF.

V usage is TRBV5-1 and J usage is TRBJ1-4, with D possibly TRBD1 on 5 matching bases. In germline, CDR1 is SGHRS, CDR2 YFSETQ. V was trimmed by 0 bases and J by 1 base, leaving 13 bases between them. The CDR3 is 17 amino acids. The CDR3 bases are TGCGCCAGCAGCTTGGGTATCGTCGGGGGAACTAATGAAAAACTGTTTTTT. Protein: CASSLGIVGGTNEKLFF. Using reference TRBV5-1 and TRBJ1-4 for the parts outside the CDR3, the full variable domain is KAGVTQTPRYLIKTRGQQVTLSCSPISGHRSVSWYQQTPGQGLQFLFEYFSETQRNKGNFPGRFSGRQFSNSRSEMNVSTLELGDSALYLCASSLGIVGGTNEKLFFGSGTQLSVL.